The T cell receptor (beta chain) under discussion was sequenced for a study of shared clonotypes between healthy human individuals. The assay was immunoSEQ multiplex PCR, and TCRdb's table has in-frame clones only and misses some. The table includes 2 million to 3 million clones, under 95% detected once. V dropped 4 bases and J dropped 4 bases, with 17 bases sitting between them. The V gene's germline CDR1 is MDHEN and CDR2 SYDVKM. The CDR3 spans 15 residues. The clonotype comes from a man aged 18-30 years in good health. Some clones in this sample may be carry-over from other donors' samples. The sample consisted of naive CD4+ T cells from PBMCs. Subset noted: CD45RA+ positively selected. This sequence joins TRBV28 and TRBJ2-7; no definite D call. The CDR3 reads CASSSLVGFLYEQYF. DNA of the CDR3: TGTGCCAGCAGTTCCTTGGTTGGATTCCTATACGAGCAGTACTTC.